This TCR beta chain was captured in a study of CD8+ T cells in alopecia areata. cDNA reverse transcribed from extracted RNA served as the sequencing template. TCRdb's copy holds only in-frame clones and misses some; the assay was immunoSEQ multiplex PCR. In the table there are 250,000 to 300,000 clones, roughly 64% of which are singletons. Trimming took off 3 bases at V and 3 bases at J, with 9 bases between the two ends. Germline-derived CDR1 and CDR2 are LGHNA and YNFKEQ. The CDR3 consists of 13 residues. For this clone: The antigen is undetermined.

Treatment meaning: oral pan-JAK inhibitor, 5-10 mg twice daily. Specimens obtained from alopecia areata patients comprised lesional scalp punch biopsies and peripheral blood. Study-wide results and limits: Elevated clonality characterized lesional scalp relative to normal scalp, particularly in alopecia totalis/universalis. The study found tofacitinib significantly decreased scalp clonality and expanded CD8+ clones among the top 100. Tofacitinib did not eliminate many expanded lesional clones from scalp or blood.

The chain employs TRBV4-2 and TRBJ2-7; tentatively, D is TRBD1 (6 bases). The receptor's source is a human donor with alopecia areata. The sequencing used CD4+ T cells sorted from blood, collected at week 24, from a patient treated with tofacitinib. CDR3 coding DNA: TGTGCCAGCAGCCATGGACAGATCTACGAGCAGTACTTC. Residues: CASSHGQIYEQYF.